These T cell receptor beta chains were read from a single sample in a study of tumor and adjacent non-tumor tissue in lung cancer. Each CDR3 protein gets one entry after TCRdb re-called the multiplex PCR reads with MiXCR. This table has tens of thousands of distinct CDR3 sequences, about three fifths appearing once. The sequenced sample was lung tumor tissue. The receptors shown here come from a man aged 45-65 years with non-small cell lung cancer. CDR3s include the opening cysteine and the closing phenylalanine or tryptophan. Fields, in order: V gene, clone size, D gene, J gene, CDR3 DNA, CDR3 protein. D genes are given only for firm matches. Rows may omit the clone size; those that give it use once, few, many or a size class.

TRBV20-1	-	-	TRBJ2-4	TGCAGTGCCCCCGCCCCCCTCCTGGGGAATATCGTCAAAAACATTCAGTACTTC	CSAPAPLLGNIVKNIQYF
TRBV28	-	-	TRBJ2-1	TGTGCCAGCAGTTCAACCTTCGGGACACGGACCGATTCCTACATTGAGCAGTTCTTC	CASSSTFGTRTDSYIEQFF
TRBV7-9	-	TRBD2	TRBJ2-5	TGTGCCAGCAGCAGTACCCGGTCTAGCGGGGGGCCGGTACAAGAGACCCAGTACTTC	CASSSTRSSGGPVQETQYF
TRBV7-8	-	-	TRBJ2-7	TGTGCCAGCAACTTAGTGCAGGGACCCTACGAGCAGTACTTC	CASNLVQGPYEQYF
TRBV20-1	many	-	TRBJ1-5	TGCAGTGCTAGAGTCGGCAGATATCAGCCCCAGCATTTT	CSARVGRYQPQHF
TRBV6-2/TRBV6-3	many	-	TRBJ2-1	TGTGCCAGCAGAGGGGGGCCCGGCAATGAGCAGTTCTTC	CASRGGPGNEQFF
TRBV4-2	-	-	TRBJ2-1	TGTGCCAGCAGCCGAGAGGGGGGGATAAGCTACAATGAGCAGTTCTTC	CASSREGGISYNEQFF
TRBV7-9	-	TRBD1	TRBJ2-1	TGTGCCAGCAGCTTAGCGGCGGACAGGGCATACAATGAGCAGTTCTTC	CASSLAADRAYNEQFF
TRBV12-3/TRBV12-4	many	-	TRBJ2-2	TGTGCCAGCAGGAGGGGCAGGGATTTCGGGGAGCTGTTTTTT	CASRRGRDFGELFF
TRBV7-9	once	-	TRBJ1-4	TGTGCCAGCAACACAGGCGCCGCGTTGACTAATGAAAAACTGTTTTTT	CASNTGAALTNEKLFF
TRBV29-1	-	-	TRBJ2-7	TGCAGCGTTGCCCAGGGTTACGAGCAGTACTTC	CSVAQGYEQYF
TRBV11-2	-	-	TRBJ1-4	TGTGCCAGCAGCCAACCCGTTTTGGAACAGGAACTTAATGAAAAACTATTTTTT	CASSQPVLEQELNEKLFF
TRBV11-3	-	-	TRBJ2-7	TGTGCCAACAGCTTAGGTGCGATAGGGGTCTACGAGCAGTACTTC	CANSLGAIGVYEQYF
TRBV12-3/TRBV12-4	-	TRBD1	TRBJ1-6	TGTGCCAGCAGCATTGGGACAGACAATTCACTCCCCCACTTT	CASSIGTDNSLPHF
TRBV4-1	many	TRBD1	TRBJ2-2	TGCGCCAGCAGCTTGGGCAGGGGGCATGCCGGGGAGCTGTTTTTT	CASSLGRGHAGELFF
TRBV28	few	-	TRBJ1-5	TGTGCCAGCTTCCGAGGAGGCAATCGGCCCCAGCATTTT	CASFRGGNRPQHF
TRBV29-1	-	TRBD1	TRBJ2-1	TGCAGCGCCCGATTAGCCGGGACAGGGTCAGGCGAGCAGCTCTTC	CSARLAGTGSGEQLF
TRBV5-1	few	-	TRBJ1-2	TGCGCCAGCAGCTTGGGCTCGGGAGGGCCTAACTATGGCTACACCTTC	CASSLGSGGPNYGYTF
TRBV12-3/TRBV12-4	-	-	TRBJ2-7	TGTGCCAGTAGTCCCGGACAGTCCTACGAGCAGTACTTC	CASSPGQSYEQYF
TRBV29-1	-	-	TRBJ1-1	TGCAGTGTTGTCGTTGTGACGAGCACTGAAGCTCTCTTT	CSVVVVTSTEALF
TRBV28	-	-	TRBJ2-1	TGTGCCAGCAGGGGGGAATTCGGTGAGCAGTTCTTC	CASRGEFGEQFF
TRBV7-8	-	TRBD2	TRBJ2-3	TGTGTCAGCACCCCCGGGGGGGTTAGCACAGATACGCAGTATTTT	CVSTPGGVSTDTQYF
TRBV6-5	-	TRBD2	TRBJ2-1	TGTGCCAGCAGTTACGACTTAGCGGGAGGGCCTAGGAATGTGCAGTTCTTC	CASSYDLAGGPRNVQFF
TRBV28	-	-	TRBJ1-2	TGTGATAGCAGTTTCCAGGCGACGGGAGGCTACACCTTC	CDSSFQATGGYTF
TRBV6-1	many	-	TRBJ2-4	TGTGCCAGCAGTCAGACGTTAGCCAAAAACATTCAGTACTTC	CASSQTLAKNIQYF
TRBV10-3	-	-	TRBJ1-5	TGTGCCATCAGTGAGTCATGGCGCGGACCCCAACATTTT	CAISESWRGPQHF
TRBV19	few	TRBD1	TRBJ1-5	TGTGCCAGTAGTATTAACCCTGGACAGGGTAGCAATCAGCCCCAGCATTTT	CASSINPGQGSNQPQHF
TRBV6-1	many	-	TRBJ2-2	TGTGCCAGCAGCACAGGATTGAACACCGGGGAGCTGTTTTTT	CASSTGLNTGELFF
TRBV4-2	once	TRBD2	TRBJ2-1	TGTGCCAGCAGCCAGACAACCCGGCGGGGGGATGAGCAGTTCTTC	CASSQTTRRGDEQFF
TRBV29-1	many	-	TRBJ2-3	TGCAGCGTTGAAGGGTTATCGGCGGGCCCACCCCAAGATACGCAGTATTTT	CSVEGLSAGPPQDTQYF
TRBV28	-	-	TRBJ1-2	TGTGCCAGCAGCCTCACCGACGGATTGGGAGGCTACACCTTC	CASSLTDGLGGYTF
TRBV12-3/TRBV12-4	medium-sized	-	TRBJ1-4	TGTGCCAGCAGTTTGGGCCTAGGGGTAACTAATGAAAAACTGTTTTTT	CASSLGLGVTNEKLFF
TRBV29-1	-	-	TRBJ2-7	TGCAGCGTTGTTGTTCAGTTGGGGATCTACGAGCAATATTTC	CSVVVQLGIYEQYF
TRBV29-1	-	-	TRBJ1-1	TGCAGCGTTGAAGAGGGTGCCAGGGCCATGAGCACTGAAGCTTTCTTT	CSVEEGARAMSTEAFF
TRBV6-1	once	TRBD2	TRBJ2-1	TGTGCCAGCAGTGAGGGGACTAGCGCCTACAATGGGCAGTCCTTC	CASSEGTSAYNGQSF
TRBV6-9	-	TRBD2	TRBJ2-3	TGTGCCGGCAGTTGGCCCCAGCGGGGGGTGGGAGGTACGCAGTATTTT	CAGSWPQRGVGGTQYF
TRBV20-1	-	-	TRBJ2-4	TGCAGTGCTGATAGGACGGTATCCAAAAACATTCGGTACTTC	CSADRTVSKNIRYF
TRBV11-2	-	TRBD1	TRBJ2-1	TGTGCCAGCAGCTCACAGGGGTATGAGCTATTCTTC	CASSSQGYELFF
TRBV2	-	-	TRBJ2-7	TGTGCCAGCAGGCGGGACGCGATCTACGAGCAGTACTTC	CASRRDAIYEQYF
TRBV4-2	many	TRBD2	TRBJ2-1	TGTGCCAGCAGCCGCGGACTAGCGGGAGGGAGCTCCTACAATGAGCAGTTCTTC	CASSRGLAGGSSYNEQFF
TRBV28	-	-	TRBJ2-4	TGTGCCAGCAGTTTATGGGCCGCCGGGGAGCAGGCCAAAAACATTCAGTACTTC	CASSLWAAGEQAKNIQYF
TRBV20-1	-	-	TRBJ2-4	TGCAGTGCTAGAGATACCAGGACAGCCCTAGCCAAAAACATTCAGTACTTC	CSARDTRTALAKNIQYF
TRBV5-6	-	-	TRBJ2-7	TGTGCCAGCAGCCTGTTCATAGACGGCAAGCAGTACTTC	CASSLFIDGKQYF
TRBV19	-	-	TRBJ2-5	TGTGCCAGTAGTATGGACAGCCAAGAGACCCAGTACTTC	CASSMDSQETQYF
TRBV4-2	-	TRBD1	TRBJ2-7	TGTGCCTCCGGACAGGGGGCTTACAAGCAGTACTTC	CASGQGAYKQYF